What follows are 20 T cell receptor beta chains derived from one specimen sequenced in a study of blood T cell repertoires in COVID-19. Profiled with immunoSEQ multiplex PCR; TCRdb holds only in-frame clones, not every one. The sample has some 150,000 clones; 75% to 85% are singletons. The sample consisted of peripheral blood. The receptors stem from a man aged 55 to 70 with acute or convalescent COVID-19.

This chain joins TRBV5-6 and TRBJ1-2, with a tentative D call TRBD1 (5 bases). Germline assignment: CDR1 SGHDT and CDR2 YYEEEE. V lost 0 bases and J lost 7, with 16 bases in between. The CDR3 length is 15 residues. Written as DNA, the CDR3 is TGTGCCAGCAGCTTGGGGGGAACAGGTCCCTTTGGCTACACCTTC. It yields the protein CASSLGGTGPFGYTF.

The V and J genes are TRBV2 and TRBJ2-1; tentative D call: TRBD2 (6 bases). CDR1 is SNHLY, CDR2 FYNNEI, per germline. Trimming shortened V by 6 bases and J by 4 bases, and 16 bases separated the two germline ends. This CDR3 comprises 15 residues. This CDR3 reads CASRDSGGSYNEQFF. In DNA, the CDR3 is TGTGCCAGCAGAGACTCCGGGGGATCATACAATGAGCAGTTCTTC.

This chain connects TRBV7-3 to TRBJ2-1; D might be TRBD2 (6 bases). The germline V gene has CDR1 SGHTA and CDR2 FQGTGA. The CDR3 has 15 residues. Trimming took off 5 bases at V and 6 bases at J, with 17 bases between the two ends. The CDR3 sequence is CASSLGTRGFNEQFF. The DNA for the CDR3 is TGTGCCAGCAGCCTCGGGACTCGGGGGTTCAATGAGCAGTTCTTC.

This clone has a single count. The rearrangement joins TRBV7-2 to TRBJ1-5, with D perhaps matching TRBD1 (5 bases). There are 18 residues in the CDR3. From germline, CDR1 is SGHTA and CDR2 FQGNSA. V was clipped by 2 bases and J by 0 bases, with 17 bases between them. CDR3 DNA: TGTGCCAGCAGCTTAAGGGGCGGATTCAACCCTAGCAATCAGCCCCAGCATTTT. Its protein product is CASSLRGGFNPSNQPQHF.

The chain couples TRBV3-1 (or the pseudogene TRBV3-2) to TRBJ2-7, with TRBD1 matching over 7 bases. Trimming at V came to 2 bases and at J to 9 bases, leaving 4 bases not matched to a gene. This CDR3 contains 12 residues. Germline assignment: CDR1 LGHDT and CDR2 YNNKEL (reference sequence). CDR3 DNA sequence: TGTGCCAGCAGCCAATCCACAGGGGTGCAGTACTTC. Its translation is CASSQSTGVQYF.

The chain uses TRBV30 and TRBJ2-7, with 7 bases fitting TRBD2. Germline V gene sequence: CDR1 GTSNPN, CDR2 SVGIG (reference sequence). The CDR3 length is 14 residues. The trim removed 3 bases at V and 2 bases at J, leaving 7 bases unmatched. CDR3 amino acids: CAWRSGGSTYEQYF. CDR3 nucleotides: TGTGCCTGGAGAAGTGGCGGGAGCACCTACGAGCAGTACTTC.

This rearrangement joins TRBV4-3 to TRBJ2-6; maybe TRBD1 (6 bases). Looked up from germline, CDR1 is LGHNA and CDR2 is YSLEER. V lost 0 bases to trimming and J lost 1 base, with 7 bases between them. The length of the CDR3 is 16 residues. The CDR3 nucleotides are TGCGCCAGCAGCCAAGATGGGACATCTGGGGCCAACGTCCTGACTTTC. Amino acid sequence: CASSQDGTSGANVLTF.

The V and J genes are TRBV5-6 and TRBJ1-2; possibly TRBD1 for D (6 bases). Germline CDR1 and CDR2: SGHDT and YYEEEE. The V gene lost 4 bases and the J gene lost 2 bases, with 9 bases spanning the gap. The CDR3 totals 13 residues. CDR3 sequence: CASSTGQNYGYTF. The CDR3 DNA reads TGTGCCAGCAGCACGGGACAAAACTATGGCTACACCTTC.

The gene calls are TRBV10-3 and TRBJ2-3; 7 bases match TRBD1. The CDR3 is 14 residues long. Germline-derived CDR1 and CDR2 are ENHRY and SYGVKD. The J segment lost 2 bases and the V segment lost 6 bases, leaving 5 bases of the junction unmatched. The CDR3 DNA reads TGTGCCATCAGCGGACAGGCCCTCACAGATACGCAGTATTTT. Residues: CAISGQALTDTQYF.

As regards this clone: Other nucleotide sequences in the sample specify the same CDR3. This chain joins TRBV7-6 and TRBJ1-3, with D maybe TRBD1 (6 bases). This CDR3 contains 15 residues. Germline lookup yields CDR1 SGHVS and CDR2 FNYEAQ. Trimming pared 0 bases from V and 1 base from J, leaving 7 bases between. The DNA of the CDR3 is TGTGCCAGCAGCTTAGCGGGGGCTTCTGGAAACACCATATATTTT. Translating gives CASSLAGASGNTIYF.

The CDR3 here is CASSLGRRSLHF. CDR3 DNA: TGTGCCAGCAGCCTAGGCCGGAGGTCCCTCCACTTT. The chain carries TRBV5-6 and TRBJ1-6; unclear D gene. The CDR3 extends over 12 amino acids. In germline, CDR1 is SGHDT, CDR2 YYEEEE. Trimming removed 4 bases from V and 14 bases from J, with 13 bases in between.

This clone was found a few times. The chain links TRBV3-1 (or the pseudogene TRBV3-2) to TRBJ1-2, with a tentative D call TRBD1 (5 bases). Germline V lookup: CDR1 LGHDT, CDR2 YNNKEL (reference sequence). The CDR3 covers 16 residues. V lost 0 bases and J lost 5, with 16 bases in between. DNA of the CDR3: TGTGCCAGCAGCCAAGAATATTTGGGGGGATGGTATGGCTACACCTTC. Translating it yields CASSQEYLGGWYGYTF.

The J gene is TRBJ2-5, the V gene TRBV7-2, with 8 bases matching TRBD2. The J segment lost 0 bases and the V segment lost 2 bases, leaving 5 bases of the junction unmatched. The length of the CDR3 is 16 residues. Germline assignment: CDR1 SGHTA and CDR2 FQGNSA. For the CDR3, the DNA is TGTGCCAGCAGCTTAATAGCGGGAAGGTACCAAGAGACCCAGTACTTC. The encoded protein is CASSLIAGRYQETQYF.

This clone has at least ten counts. The CDR3 region has the DNA TGTGCCAGCAGTGGGCGCTTCCTCCTAAGTCAGCCCCAGCATTTT. It is translated as CASSGRFLLSQPQHF. The rearrangement joins TRBV28 to TRBJ1-5; D is unresolved. CDR3 length: 15 amino acids. Germline V gene data show CDR1 as MDHEN and CDR2 as SYDVKM. Trimming cost V 5 bases and J 6 bases, with 17 bases left between them.

This chain connects TRBV28 to TRBJ1-5; possible D gene TRBD1, 6 bases. V was cut by 3 bases and J by 7 bases, with 16 bases left in between. Germline V gene data show CDR1 as MDHEN and CDR2 as SYDVKM. The CDR3 runs to 15 residues. The CDR3 DNA is TGTGCCAGCAGTTTTCGGAACAGGGTCGGCCAGCCCCAGCATTTT. Protein: CASSFRNRVGQPQHF.

V gene TRBV11-3 combines with J gene TRBJ2-1; 7 bases match TRBD2. V gave up 4 bases and J gave up 9 bases; unmatched junction bases: 6. Germline CDR1 is SGHNT and CDR2 is YENEEA. The CDR3 length is 13 residues. CDR3 sequence reads: CASSSSSGGEQFF. CDR3 sequence (DNA): TGTGCCAGCAGCTCCTCTAGCGGAGGTGAGCAGTTCTTC. Drawing the rest from reference TRBV11-3 and TRBJ2-1, the complete variable domain is EAGVVQSPRYKIIEKKQPVAFWCNPISGHNTLYWYLQNLGQGPELLIRYENEEAVDDSQLPKDRFSAERLKGVDSTLKIQPAELGDSAVYLCASSSSSGGEQFFGPGTRLTVL.

This chain joins TRBV2 and TRBJ2-7; 8 positions agree with TRBD1. CDR1 and CDR2 from the germline V gene are SNHLY and FYNNEI. The CDR3 is 14 residues long. Germline trimming cut 5 bases from V and 2 bases from J; bases unmatched to any gene: 5. The CDR3 loop is CASSRDRRTYEQYF. The DNA for the CDR3 is TGTGCCAGCAGTAGGGACAGGAGGACCTACGAGCAGTACTTC. Full variable domain (remainder filled in from reference TRBV2 and TRBJ2-7): EPEVTQTPSHQVTQMGQEVILRCVPISNHLYFYWYRQILGQKVEFLVSFYNNEISEKSEIFDDQFSVERPDGSNFTLKIRSTKLEDSAMYFCASSRDRRTYEQYFGPGTRLTVT.

The chain has TRBV4-2 and TRBJ2-7; 8 positions match TRBD2. The CDR3 is made up of 15 amino acids. J gave up 2 bases and V 1 base, and 4 bases lay outside the gene matches. Germline V CDR1 and CDR2: LGHNA, YNFKEQ. CDR3 residues: CASSQVPGGAYEQYF. The CDR3 DNA reads as TGTGCCAGCAGCCAAGTCCCCGGGGGGGCCTACGAGCAGTACTTC.

The genes are TRBV18 and TRBJ1-2; D is unclear. V lost 3 bases, J lost 3 bases, and 8 bases lay in between. Per germline, CDR1 KGHSH and CDR2 LQKENI. The CDR3 covers 13 residues. CDR3 protein: CASSPSRDYGYTF. As DNA, the CDR3 is TGTGCCAGCTCACCTTCCCGTGACTATGGCTACACCTTC.

The CDR3: CASSLRNRGHTGELFF. In DNA, the CDR3 is TGTGCCAGCAGCTTACGAAACAGGGGTCACACCGGGGAGCTGTTTTTT. The genes are TRBV7-2 and TRBJ2-2; 7 bases agree with TRBD1. CDR1 is SGHTA, CDR2 FQGNSA, per germline. This CDR3 spans 16 amino acids. With V trimmed by 2 bases and J by 3 bases, 6 bases remained unmatched.